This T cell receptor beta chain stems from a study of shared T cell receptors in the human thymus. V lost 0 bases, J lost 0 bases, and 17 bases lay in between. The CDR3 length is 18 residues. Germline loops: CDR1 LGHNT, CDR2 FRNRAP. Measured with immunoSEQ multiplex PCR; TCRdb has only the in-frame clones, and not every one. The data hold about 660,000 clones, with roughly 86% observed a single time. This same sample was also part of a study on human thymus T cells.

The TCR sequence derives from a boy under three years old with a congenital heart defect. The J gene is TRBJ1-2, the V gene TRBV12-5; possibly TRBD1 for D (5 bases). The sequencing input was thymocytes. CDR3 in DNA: TGTGCTAGTGGTTTGGTACGGGCCAGGGCATCTTCTAACTATGGCTACACCTTC. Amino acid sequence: CASGLVRARASSNYGYTF.